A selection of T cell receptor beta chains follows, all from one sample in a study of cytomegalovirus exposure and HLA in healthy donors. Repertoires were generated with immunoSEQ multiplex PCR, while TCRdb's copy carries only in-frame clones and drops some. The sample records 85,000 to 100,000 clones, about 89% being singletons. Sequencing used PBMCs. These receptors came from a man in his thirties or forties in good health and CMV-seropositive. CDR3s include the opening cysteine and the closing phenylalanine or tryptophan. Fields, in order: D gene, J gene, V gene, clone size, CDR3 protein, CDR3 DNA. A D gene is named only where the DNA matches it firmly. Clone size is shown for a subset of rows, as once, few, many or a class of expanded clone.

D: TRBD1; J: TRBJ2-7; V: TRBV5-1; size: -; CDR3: CASSLIRDRGQYEQYF; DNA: TGCGCCAGCAGCTTAATCCGGGACAGGGGGCAGTACGAGCAGTACTTC
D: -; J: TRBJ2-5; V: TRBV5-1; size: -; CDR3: CASSSGLSQETQYF; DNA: TGCGCCAGCAGCTCAGGACTCAGCCAAGAGACCCAGTACTTC
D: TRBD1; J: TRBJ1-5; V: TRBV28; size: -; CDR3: CASSSSGTGFNQPQHF; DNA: TGTGCCAGCAGTTCATCCGGGACAGGGTTCAATCAGCCCCAGCATTTT
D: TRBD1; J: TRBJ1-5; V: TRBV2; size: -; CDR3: CASNNYHRGRQPQHF; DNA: TGTGCCAGCAATAATTACCACAGGGGGCGACAGCCCCAGCATTTT
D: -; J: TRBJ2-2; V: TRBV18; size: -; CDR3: CASSPPLSGDTGELFF; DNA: TGTGCCAGCTCCCCACCGTTGTCAGGGGACACCGGGGAGCTGTTTTTT
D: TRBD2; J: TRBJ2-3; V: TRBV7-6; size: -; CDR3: CASSPGTGGEHGAQYF; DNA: TGTGCCAGCAGCCCTGGGACTGGGGGGGAACATGGGGCGCAGTATTTT
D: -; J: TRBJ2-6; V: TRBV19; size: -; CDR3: CASSMSLPGANVLTF; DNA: TGTGCCAGTAGTATGTCTCTTCCTGGGGCCAACGTCCTGACTTTC
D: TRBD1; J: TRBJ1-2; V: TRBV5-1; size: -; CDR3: CASSFDRGNYGYTF; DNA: TGCGCCAGCAGCTTCGACAGGGGAAACTATGGCTACACCTTC
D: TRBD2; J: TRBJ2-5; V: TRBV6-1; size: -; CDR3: CASTLAGGPWETQYF; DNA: TGTGCCAGCACCCTAGCGGGAGGGCCTTGGGAGACCCAGTACTTC
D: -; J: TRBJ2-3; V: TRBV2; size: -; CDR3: CASGGGWFRTDTQYF; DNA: TGTGCCAGCGGTGGTGGCTGGTTCAGGACAGATACGCAGTATTTT
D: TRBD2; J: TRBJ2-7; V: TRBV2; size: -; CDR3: CASSVGGNEQYF; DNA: TGTGCCAGCAGTGTGGGGGGGAACGAGCAGTACTTC
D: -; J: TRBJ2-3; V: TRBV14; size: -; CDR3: CASSLKSAELSDTQYF; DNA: TGTGCCAGCAGCCTAAAGAGCGCGGAGCTATCAGATACGCAGTATTTT
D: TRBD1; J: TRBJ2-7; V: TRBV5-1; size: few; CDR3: CASSPRGEQYF; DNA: TGCGCCAGCAGCCCCAGGGGGGAGCAGTACTTC
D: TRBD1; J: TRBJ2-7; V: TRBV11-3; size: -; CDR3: CASSLDRGYEQYF; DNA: TGTGCCAGCAGCTTAGACAGGGGGTACGAGCAGTACTTC
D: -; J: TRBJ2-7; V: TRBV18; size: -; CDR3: CASSPRRNNEQYF; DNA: TGTGCCAGCTCACCGAGGCGGAATAACGAGCAGTACTTC
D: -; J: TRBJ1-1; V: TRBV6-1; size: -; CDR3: CASNLDTTYGTEAFF; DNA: TGTGCCAGCAACCTCGACACAACCTATGGCACTGAAGCTTTCTTT
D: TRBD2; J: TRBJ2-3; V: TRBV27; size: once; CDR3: CASSLTGRAGDTQYF; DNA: TGTGCCAGCAGTCTCACCGGGAGGGCGGGAGATACGCAGTATTTT
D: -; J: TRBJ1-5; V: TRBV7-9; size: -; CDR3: CASSWSQQGPNQPQHF; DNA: TGTGCCAGCAGTTGGTCCCAGCAGGGCCCCAATCAGCCCCAGCATTTT
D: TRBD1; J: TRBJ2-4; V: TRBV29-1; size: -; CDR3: CSVERGQGDIQYF; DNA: TGCAGCGTTGAAAGGGGCCAGGGGGACATTCAGTACTTC
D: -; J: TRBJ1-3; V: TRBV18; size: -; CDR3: CASSQGIGNTIYF; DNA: TGTGCCAGCTCTCAGGGGATAGGAAACACCATATATTTT
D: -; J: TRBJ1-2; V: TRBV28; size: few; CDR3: CASSFLGQNFNYGYTF; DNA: TGTGCCAGCAGTTTCCTCGGACAGAATTTTAACTATGGCTACACCTTC
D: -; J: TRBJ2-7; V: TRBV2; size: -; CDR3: CASSRGDSPLREQYF; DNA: TGTGCCAGCAGTAGGGGGGACAGTCCTTTGCGGGAGCAGTACTTC
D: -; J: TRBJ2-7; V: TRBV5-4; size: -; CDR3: CASSLYGREQYF; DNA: TGTGCCAGCAGTCTCTACGGCAGGGAGCAGTACTTC
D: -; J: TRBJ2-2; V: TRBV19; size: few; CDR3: CASSIDRFRPGELFF; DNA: TGTGCCAGTAGTATAGACAGGTTCAGACCCGGGGAGCTGTTTTTT
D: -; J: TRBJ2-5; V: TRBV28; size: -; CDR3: CASSLQETQYF; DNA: TGTGCCAGCAGTTTACAGGAGACCCAGTACTTC
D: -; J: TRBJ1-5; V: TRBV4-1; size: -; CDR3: CASSQERNQPQHF; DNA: TGCGCCAGCAGCCAAGAGAGAAATCAGCCCCAGCATTTT
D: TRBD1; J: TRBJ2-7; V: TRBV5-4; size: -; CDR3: CASSLTGGPSQYF; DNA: TGTGCCAGCAGTCTGACAGGGGGCCCCAGTCAGTACTTC
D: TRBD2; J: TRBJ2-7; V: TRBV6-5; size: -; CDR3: CASSYSGTSGGWEQYF; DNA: TGTGCCAGCAGTTACTCCGGGACTAGCGGGGGATGGGAGCAGTACTTC
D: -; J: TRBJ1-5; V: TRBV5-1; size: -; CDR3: CASSLWGGSDQPQHF; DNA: TGCGCCAGCAGCTTGTGGGGGGGTTCGGATCAGCCCCAGCATTTT
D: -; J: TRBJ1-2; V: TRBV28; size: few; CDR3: CATITASNYGYTF; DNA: TGTGCCACCATTACAGCATCTAACTATGGCTACACCTTC
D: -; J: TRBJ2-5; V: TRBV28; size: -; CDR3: CASSFAHGQGPETQYF; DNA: TGTGCCAGCAGTTTCGCCCATGGACAAGGACCAGAGACCCAGTACTTC
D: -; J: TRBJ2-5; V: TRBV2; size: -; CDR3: CARATGTQQETQYF; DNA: TGTGCCCGGGCGACCGGGACACAGCAAGAGACCCAATACTTC
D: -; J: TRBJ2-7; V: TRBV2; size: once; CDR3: CASSDYSYEQYF; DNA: TGTGCCAGCAGTGATTACTCCTACGAGCAGTACTTC
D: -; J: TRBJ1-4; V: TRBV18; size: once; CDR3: CASSPPPRGGRDEKLFF; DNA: TGTGCCAGCTCACCACCCCCGAGGGGGGGGCGGGATGAAAAACTGTTTTTT
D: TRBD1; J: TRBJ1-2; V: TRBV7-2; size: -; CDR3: CASSLERTGWDYGYTF; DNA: TGTGCCAGCAGCTTAGAGCGGACAGGGTGGGACTATGGCTACACCTTC
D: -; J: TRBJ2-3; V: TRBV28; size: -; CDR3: CASTGTSTDTQYF; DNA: TGTGCCAGCACGGGAACTAGCACAGATACGCAGTATTTT
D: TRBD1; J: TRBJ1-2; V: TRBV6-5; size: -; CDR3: CASRLYRGGKYGYTF; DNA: TGTGCCAGCAGGCTATACAGGGGCGGAAAGTATGGCTACACCTTC
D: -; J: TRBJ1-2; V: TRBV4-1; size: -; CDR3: CASSLSGANYGYTF; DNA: TGCGCCAGCAGCCTCTCCGGAGCTAACTATGGCTACACCTTC